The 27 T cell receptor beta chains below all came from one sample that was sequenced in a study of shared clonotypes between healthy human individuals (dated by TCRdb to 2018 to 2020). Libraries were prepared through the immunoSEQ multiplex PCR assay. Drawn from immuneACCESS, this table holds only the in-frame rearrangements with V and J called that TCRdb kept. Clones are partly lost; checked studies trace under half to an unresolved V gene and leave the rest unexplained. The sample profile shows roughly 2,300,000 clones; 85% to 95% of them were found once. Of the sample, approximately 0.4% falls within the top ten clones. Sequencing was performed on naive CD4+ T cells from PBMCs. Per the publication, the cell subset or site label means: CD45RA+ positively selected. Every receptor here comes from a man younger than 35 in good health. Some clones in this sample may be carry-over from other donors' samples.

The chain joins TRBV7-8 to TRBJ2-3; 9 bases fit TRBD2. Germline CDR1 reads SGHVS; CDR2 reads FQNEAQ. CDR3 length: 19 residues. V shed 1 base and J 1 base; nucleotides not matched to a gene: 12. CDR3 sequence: CASSLVGGTSRFGTDTQYF. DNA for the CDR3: TGTGCCAGCAGCTTAGTAGGTGGGACTAGCCGCTTTGGCACAGATACGCAGTATTTT.

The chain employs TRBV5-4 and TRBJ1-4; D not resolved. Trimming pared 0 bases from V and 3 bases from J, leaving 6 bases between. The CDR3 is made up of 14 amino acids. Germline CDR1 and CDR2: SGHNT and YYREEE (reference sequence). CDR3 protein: CASSLVHPNEKLFF. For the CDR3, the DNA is TGTGCCAGCAGCTTGGTTCACCCTAATGAAAAACTGTTTTTT.

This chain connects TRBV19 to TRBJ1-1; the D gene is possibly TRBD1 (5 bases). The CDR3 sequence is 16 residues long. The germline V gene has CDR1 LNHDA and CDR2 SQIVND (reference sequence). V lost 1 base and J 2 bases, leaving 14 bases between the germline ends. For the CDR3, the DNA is TGTGCCAGTAGTATAGGGAGGGGAGGTGGCAACACTGAAGCTTTCTTT. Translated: CASSIGRGGGNTEAFF.

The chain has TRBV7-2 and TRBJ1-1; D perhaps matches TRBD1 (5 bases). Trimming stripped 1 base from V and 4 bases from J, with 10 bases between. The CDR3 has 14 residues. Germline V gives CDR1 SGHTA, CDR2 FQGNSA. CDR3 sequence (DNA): TGTGCCAGCAGCTTAGGGGGGGGGACCACTGAAGCTTTCTTT. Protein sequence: CASSLGGGTTEAFF.

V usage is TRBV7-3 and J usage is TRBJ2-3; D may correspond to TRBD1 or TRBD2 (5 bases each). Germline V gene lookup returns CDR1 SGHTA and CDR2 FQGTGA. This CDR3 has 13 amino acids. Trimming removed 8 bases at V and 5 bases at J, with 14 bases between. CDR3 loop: CASSRGWQDTQYF. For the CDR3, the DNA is TGTGCCAGCTCACGGGGCTGGCAAGATACGCAGTATTTT.

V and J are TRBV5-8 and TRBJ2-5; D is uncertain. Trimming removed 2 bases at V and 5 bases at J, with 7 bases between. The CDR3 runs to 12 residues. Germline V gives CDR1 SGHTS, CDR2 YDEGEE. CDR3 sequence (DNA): TGTGCCAGCAGCTTCTTAAGGGAGACCCAGTACTTC. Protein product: CASSFLRETQYF.

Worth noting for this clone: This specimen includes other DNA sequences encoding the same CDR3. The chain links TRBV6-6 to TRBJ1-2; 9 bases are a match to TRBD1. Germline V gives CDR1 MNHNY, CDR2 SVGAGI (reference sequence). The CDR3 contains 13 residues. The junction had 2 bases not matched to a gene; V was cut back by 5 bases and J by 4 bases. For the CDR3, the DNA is TGTGCCAGCAGTCCGGACAGGGGCTATGGCTACACCTTC. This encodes CASSPDRGYGYTF.

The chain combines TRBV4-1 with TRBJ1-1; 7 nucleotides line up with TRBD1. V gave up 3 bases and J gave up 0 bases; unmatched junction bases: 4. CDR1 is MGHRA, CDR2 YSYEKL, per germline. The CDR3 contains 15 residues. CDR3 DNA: TGCGCCAGCAGCCACCGGGACAGATTGAACACTGAAGCTTTCTTT. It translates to CASSHRDRLNTEAFF.

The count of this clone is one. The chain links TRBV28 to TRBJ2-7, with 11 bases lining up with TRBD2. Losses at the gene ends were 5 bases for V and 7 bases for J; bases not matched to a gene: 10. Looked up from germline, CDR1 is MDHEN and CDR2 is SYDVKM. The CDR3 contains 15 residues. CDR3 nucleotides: TGTGCCAGCAGTACCCGGGGTAGCGGGGGGGGAGAGCAGTACTTC. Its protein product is CASSTRGSGGGEQYF.

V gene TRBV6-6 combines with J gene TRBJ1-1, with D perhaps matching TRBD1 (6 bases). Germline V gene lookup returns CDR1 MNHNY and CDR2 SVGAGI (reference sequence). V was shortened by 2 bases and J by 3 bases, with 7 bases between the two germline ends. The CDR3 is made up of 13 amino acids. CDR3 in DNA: TGTGCCAGCAGTTACAACAGGGACACTGAAGCTTTCTTT. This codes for CASSYNRDTEAFF.

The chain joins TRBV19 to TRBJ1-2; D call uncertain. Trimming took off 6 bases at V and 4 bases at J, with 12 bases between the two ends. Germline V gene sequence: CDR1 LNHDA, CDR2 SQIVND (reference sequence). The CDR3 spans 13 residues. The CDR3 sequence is CASRETVGYGYTF. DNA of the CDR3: TGTGCCAGTAGGGAGACGGTTGGCTATGGCTACACCTTC.

CDR3 in amino acids: CASSRVREDQPQHF. As DNA, the CDR3 is TGTGCCAGCAGTCGGGTCCGGGAGGATCAGCCCCAGCATTTT. The rearrangement uses TRBV6-5 and TRBJ1-5; D is uncertain. The CDR3 length is 14 residues. Trimming took off 5 bases at V and 5 bases at J, with 13 bases between the two ends. Germline-derived CDR1 and CDR2 are MNHEY and SVGAGI.

The CDR3 DNA sequence: TGTGCCAGCAGCGCGGTGCCGGGGGCGGGTGGCTACACCTTC. Translated: CASSAVPGAGGYTF. The V and J genes are TRBV27 and TRBJ1-2, with D maybe TRBD1 (6 bases). V lost 6 bases, J lost 7 bases, and 18 bases lay in between. The germline V gene encodes CDR1 MNHEY and CDR2 SMNVEV (reference sequence). CDR3 length: 14 amino acids.

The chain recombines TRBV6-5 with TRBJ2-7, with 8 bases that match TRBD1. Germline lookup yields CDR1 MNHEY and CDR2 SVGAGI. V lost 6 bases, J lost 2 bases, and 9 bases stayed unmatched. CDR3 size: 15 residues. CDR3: CASSESRQGTYEQYF. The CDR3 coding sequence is TGTGCCAGCAGCGAATCTAGACAGGGGACCTACGAGCAGTACTTC.

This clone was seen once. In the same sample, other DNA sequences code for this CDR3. CDR3 loop: CASSVGGAETQYF. DNA of the CDR3: TGTGCCAGCAGCGTAGGAGGGGCGGAGACCCAGTACTTC. The chain couples TRBV9 to TRBJ2-5; D tentatively fits TRBD1 or TRBD2 (5 bases each). The V gene lost 0 bases and the J gene lost 5 bases, with 8 bases spanning the gap. The CDR3 totals 13 residues. CDR1 SGDLS and CDR2 YYNGEE come from the germline V gene.

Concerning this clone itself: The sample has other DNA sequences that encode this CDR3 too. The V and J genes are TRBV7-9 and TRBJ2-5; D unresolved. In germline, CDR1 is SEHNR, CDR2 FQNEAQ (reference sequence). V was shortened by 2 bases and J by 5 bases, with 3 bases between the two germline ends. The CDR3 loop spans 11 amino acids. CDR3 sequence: CASSLTETQYF. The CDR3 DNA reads TGTGCCAGCAGCTTAACCGAGACCCAGTACTTC.

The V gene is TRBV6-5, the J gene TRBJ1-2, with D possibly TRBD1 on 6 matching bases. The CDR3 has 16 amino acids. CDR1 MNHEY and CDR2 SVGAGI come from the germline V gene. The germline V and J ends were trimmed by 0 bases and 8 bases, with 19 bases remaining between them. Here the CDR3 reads CASSYSPRGQLDGYTF. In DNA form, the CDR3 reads TGTGCCAGCAGTTACTCACCGCGGGGGCAACTCGACGGCTACACCTTC.

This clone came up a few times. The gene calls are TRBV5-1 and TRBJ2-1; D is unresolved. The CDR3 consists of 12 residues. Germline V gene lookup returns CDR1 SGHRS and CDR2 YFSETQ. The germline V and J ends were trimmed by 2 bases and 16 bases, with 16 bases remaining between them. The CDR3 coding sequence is TGCGCCAGCAGCTTAGAACTGAACTCCCACTTCTTC. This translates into CASSLELNSHFF.

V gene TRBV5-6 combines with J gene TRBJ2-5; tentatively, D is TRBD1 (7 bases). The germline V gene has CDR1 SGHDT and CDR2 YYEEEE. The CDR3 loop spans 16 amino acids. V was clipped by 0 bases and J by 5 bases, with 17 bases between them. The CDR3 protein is CASSLVARGARETQYF. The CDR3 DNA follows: TGTGCCAGCAGCTTGGTGGCCAGGGGGGCGCGGGAGACCCAGTACTTC.

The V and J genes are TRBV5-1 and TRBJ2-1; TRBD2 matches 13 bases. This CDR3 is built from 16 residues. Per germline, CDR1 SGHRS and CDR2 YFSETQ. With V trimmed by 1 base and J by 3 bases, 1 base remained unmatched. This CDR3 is CASSLWTSGGYNEQFF. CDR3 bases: TGCGCCAGCAGCTTGTGGACTAGCGGGGGCTACAATGAGCAGTTCTTC.

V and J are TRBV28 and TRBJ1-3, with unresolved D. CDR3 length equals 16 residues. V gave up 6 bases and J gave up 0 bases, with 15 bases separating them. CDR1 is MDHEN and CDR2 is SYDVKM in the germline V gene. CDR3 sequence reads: CASRARGGTSGNTIYF. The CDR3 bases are TGTGCCAGCAGGGCCCGCGGAGGTACCTCTGGAAACACCATATATTTT.

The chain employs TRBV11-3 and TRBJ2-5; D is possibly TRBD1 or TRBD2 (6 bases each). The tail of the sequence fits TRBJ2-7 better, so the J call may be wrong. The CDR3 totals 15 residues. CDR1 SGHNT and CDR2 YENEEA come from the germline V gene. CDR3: CASSLEGGTWDEQYF. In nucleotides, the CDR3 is TGTGCCAGCAGCTTAGAAGGGGGGACGTGGGACGAGCAGTACTTC.

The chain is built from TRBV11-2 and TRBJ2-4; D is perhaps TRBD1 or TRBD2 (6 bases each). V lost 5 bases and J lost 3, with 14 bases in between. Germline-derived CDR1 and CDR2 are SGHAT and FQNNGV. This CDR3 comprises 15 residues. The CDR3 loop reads CASSRSRGGKNIQYF. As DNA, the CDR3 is TGTGCCAGCAGCCGAAGCAGGGGAGGCAAAAACATTCAGTACTTC.

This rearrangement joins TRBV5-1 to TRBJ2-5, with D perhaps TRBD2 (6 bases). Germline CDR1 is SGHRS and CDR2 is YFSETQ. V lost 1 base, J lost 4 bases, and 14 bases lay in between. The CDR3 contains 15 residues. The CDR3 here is CASSLNSGWGETQYF. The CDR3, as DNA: TGCGCCAGCAGCTTGAATAGCGGTTGGGGAGAGACCCAGTACTTC.

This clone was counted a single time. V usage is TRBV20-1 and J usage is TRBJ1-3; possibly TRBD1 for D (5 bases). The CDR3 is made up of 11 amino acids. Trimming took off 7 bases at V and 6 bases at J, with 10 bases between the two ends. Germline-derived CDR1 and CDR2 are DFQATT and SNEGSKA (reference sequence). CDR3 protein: CSVQGANTIYF. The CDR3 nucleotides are TGCAGTGTTCAGGGAGCAAACACCATATATTTT.

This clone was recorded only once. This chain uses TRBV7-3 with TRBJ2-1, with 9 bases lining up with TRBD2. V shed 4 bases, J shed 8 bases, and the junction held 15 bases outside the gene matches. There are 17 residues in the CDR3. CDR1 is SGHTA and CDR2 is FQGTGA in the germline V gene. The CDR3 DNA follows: TGTGCCAGCAGCTACCCCGGGCGGGAGGGCTTATGCGATGAGCAGTTCTTC. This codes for CASSYPGREGLCDEQFF.

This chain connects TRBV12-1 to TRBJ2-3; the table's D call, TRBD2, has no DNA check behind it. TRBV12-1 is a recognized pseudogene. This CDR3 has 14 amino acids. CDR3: CASSFGITAGGPVF. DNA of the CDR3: TGTGCCAGCAGCTTTGGGATCACAGCGGGAGGGCCGGTTTTT.